This TCR beta chain emerged from a study of blood T cell repertoires in COVID-19 (dated by TCRdb to 2018 to 2020). Describing the broader study: The collaborator samples originated in the United States, Italy and Spain and spanned the acute and convalescent phases of COVID-19. The material from the prospective study consisted of cDNA or gDNA derived from T cells, B-cell-depleted T cells, or PBMCs. The samples were drawn from two sources: the first 160 participants of the ongoing ImmuneRACE study, and 1,200 or so subjects contributed by 6 global collaborators. Where HLA class I and class II types were available, the types were taken from metadata supplied by the sample provider, not from assay-based typing. The sample metadata nearly always contained a de-identified subject ID, COVID-19 status, age in years and sex. Subjects who had been exposed to COVID-19, were actively infected with it, or had recovered from it provided the deeply sampled blood TCRbeta repertoires that made up the dataset. The repertoires were released in a freely available public database intended as a resource for research on the immune response to SARS-CoV-2.

On this clone itself: Its antigen is currently not known. Base qualities are not provided; no much larger clone lies one nucleotide away.

The study at large found these results: The quantity of clinical and demographic metadata differed by source and by participant and was supplied without curation.

Each collaborating institution followed its own protocols to collect whole blood in K2EDTA tubes. Collaborator samples were shipped for TCRbeta analysis as frozen whole blood, isolated PBMCs, or DNA extracted from either sample type. TCRbeta CDR3 regions were amplified from genomic DNA using the immunoSEQ Assay, a bias-controlled multiplex PCR. Processing in the source paper ran as follows. The number of nucleated cells in each sample was estimated from the amplification of reference gene primers within the assay. Sequence reads were collapsed and filtered to measure the absolute abundance of every unique TCRbeta CDR3 rearrangement. For each sample, productive Simpson clonality was calculated as the square root of Simpson's diversity index across productive rearrangements. TCRdb stores this immuneACCESS table with in-frame sequences only. Part of the clones is absent; in the studies checked, under half of the shortfall reflects unresolved V genes, and no reason is known for the rest. That table gives V, J and clone size, and the DNA gave D and trimming. The sample includes 150,000 to 200,000 clones, with roughly 86% observed a single time. The ten largest clones capture roughly 1.5% of the sample.

The germline V and J ends show losses of 3 bases and 7 bases respectively, and no gene match explains 8 bases of the junction. Including the terminal cysteine and phenylalanine, the CDR3 comprises 16 residues. Here the CDR3 DNA is all that survives: 48 bases in frame from base 1. The germline V gene provides CDR1 SGHNT and CDR2 YENEEA. Here the chain combines TRBV11-3 and TRBJ2-1, with 11 middle bases fitting TRBD2. This TCR came from a woman between 45 and 65 years old with acute or convalescent COVID-19. Sequencing was carried out using peripheral blood. The CDR3 corresponds to CASSLEGTSGRNEQFF. The nucleotides are TGTGCCAGCAGCTTGGAAGGGACTAGCGGACGTAATGAGCAGTTCTTC.